The 25 T cell receptor beta chains below were found in one sample sequenced in a study of blood T cell repertoires in COVID-19. Clones were sequenced by immunoSEQ multiplex PCR, and TCRdb holds only the in-frame ones, with some missing. The sample gives about 130,000 clones, around 85% of which show up once; around 3% is in the top ten. Sequencing used peripheral blood. The receptors were sampled from a woman over 75 with COVID-19, enrolled during active disease.

J is TRBJ1-2 and V is TRBV3-1 (or the pseudogene TRBV3-2), with 9 bases aligning to TRBD1. CDR3 length equals 14 residues. V lost 3 bases to trimming and J lost 7 bases; unmatched junction nucleotides: 6. Germline V gene sequence: CDR1 LGHDT, CDR2 YNNKEL (reference sequence). The CDR3 spells CASSQLGQGRGYTF. The DNA of the CDR3 is TGTGCCAGCAGCCAGTTGGGACAGGGACGTGGCTACACCTTC.

The chain recombines TRBV28 with TRBJ2-5; D possibly corresponds to TRBD2 (5 bases). Germline CDR1 reads MDHEN; CDR2 reads SYDVKM. The CDR3 has 14 amino acids. V was shortened by 2 bases and J by 2 bases, with 9 bases between the two germline ends. The chain's CDR3 is CASSLLTTQETQYF. As DNA, the CDR3 is TGTGCCAGCAGTTTACTGACTACACAAGAGACCCAGTACTTC.

This clone was seen only once. This chain joins TRBV7-2 and TRBJ2-5; TRBD2 matches at 7 bases. CDR1 is SGHTA and CDR2 is FQGNSA in the germline V gene. Germline trimming cut 0 bases from V and 5 bases from J; bases unmatched to any gene: 6. The CDR3 contains 15 residues. CDR3 amino acids: CASSLASGGGETQYF. CDR3 coding DNA: TGTGCCAGCAGCTTAGCGTCTGGGGGAGGGGAGACCCAGTACTTC.

This clone was picked up a small number of times. CDR3 coding DNA: TGTGCCAGCAGTGACTCCGGGTTACAGGGACCATCCTACGAGCAGTACTTC. It specifies CASSDSGLQGPSYEQYF. The chain couples TRBV6-4 to TRBJ2-7; D is perhaps TRBD1 (6 bases). This CDR3 is built from 17 residues. V was cut by 0 bases and J by 1 base, with 16 bases left in between. The germline V gene encodes CDR1 MRHNA and CDR2 SNTAGT.

The V call is TRBV7-2, the J call TRBJ1-1, with no clear D. V was shortened by 5 bases and J by 6 bases, with 10 bases between the two germline ends. The CDR3 has 12 residues. Germline CDR1 is SGHTA and CDR2 is FQGNSA. The CDR3 sequence is CASSPTGPEAFF. The CDR3 nucleotides read TGTGCCAGCAGCCCTACTGGTCCTGAAGCTTTCTTT. Complete variable domain (other parts from reference TRBV7-2 and TRBJ1-1): GAGVSQSPSNKVTEKGKDVELRCDPISGHTALYWYRQSLGQGLEFLIYFQGNSAPDKSGLPSDRFSAERTGGSVSTLTIQRTQQEDSAVYLCASSPTGPEAFFGQGTRLTVV.

The CDR3 region has the DNA TGTGCCAGCTCACCAGGACAGGGGGCAAGTCAGCCCCAGCATTTT. Amino acids: CASSPGQGASQPQHF. The chain combines TRBV18 with TRBJ1-5; 11 nucleotides line up with TRBD1. CDR3 length equals 15 residues. J lost 6 bases, V lost 2 bases, and 3 bases had no gene match. In germline, CDR1 is KGHSH, CDR2 LQKENI.

The J gene is TRBJ2-2, the V gene TRBV28; D gene unclear. In germline, CDR1 is MDHEN, CDR2 SYDVKM. Trimming cost V 10 bases and J 0 bases, with 9 bases left between them. The CDR3 has 13 amino acids. The CDR3 spells CATIGANTGELFF. The CDR3 DNA is TGTGCCACCATCGGAGCGAACACCGGGGAGCTGTTTTTT.

This clone showed up just once. V is TRBV14 and J is TRBJ2-2; 11 bases are shared with TRBD2. The CDR3 is 17 amino acids. The germline V gene has CDR1 SGHDN and CDR2 FVKESK. V trimming: 1 base; J trimming: 2 bases; junction bases outside the gene matches: 3. The CDR3 nucleotides read TGTGCCAGCAGCCAAGTCGGACTAGCGGGCAACACCGGGGAGCTGTTTTTT. It specifies CASSQVGLAGNTGELFF.

J is TRBJ1-2 and V is TRBV7-2; no clear D gene. This CDR3 contains 14 residues. The V end was cut by 5 bases, the J end by 0 bases, with 10 bases between. Germline V lookup: CDR1 SGHTA, CDR2 FQGNSA. This CDR3 reads CASSPLSANYGYTF. The CDR3 nucleotides are TGTGCCAGCAGCCCCTTGTCGGCTAACTATGGCTACACCTTC.

V is TRBV5-8 and J is TRBJ2-5; 7 nucleotides align to TRBD2. CDR3 length: 15 amino acids. V trimming: 0 bases; J trimming: 5 bases; junction bases outside the gene matches: 7. CDR1 and CDR2 from the germline V gene are SGHTS and YDEGEE. This CDR3 is CASSLAGTNRETQYF. CDR3 nucleotide sequence: TGTGCCAGCAGCTTGGCCGGGACTAATCGCGAGACCCAGTACTTC.

The genes are TRBV9 and TRBJ1-6; 7 bases line up with TRBD1. This CDR3 is 15 amino acids long. The J segment lost 6 bases and the V segment lost 0 bases, leaving 3 bases of the junction unmatched. CDR1 SGDLS and CDR2 YYNGEE come from the germline V gene. The CDR3 reads CASSVEGQPNSPLHF. The CDR3 DNA reads as TGTGCCAGCAGCGTAGAGGGACAGCCTAATTCACCCCTCCACTTT.

This chain uses TRBV15 with TRBJ2-2; TRBD2 matches 12 bases. CDR1 is LNHNV and CDR2 is YYDKDF in the germline V gene (reference sequence). The CDR3 is 17 amino acids. The ends lost 8 bases at V and 3 bases at J; junction bases unmatched: 10. The CDR3 DNA follows: TGTGCCACCCAAGGACTAGCGGGAACTGTGGACACCGGGGAGCTGTTTTTT. It translates to CATQGLAGTVDTGELFF.

The genes are TRBV6-1 and TRBJ1-5; D unresolved. The CDR3 sequence is 14 residues long. The germline gives CDR1 MNHNS, CDR2 SASEGT. V dropped 1 base and J dropped 3 bases, with 7 bases sitting between them. The CDR3, as DNA: TGTGCCAGCAGTGAAGAGCCCCTCAATCAGCCCCAGCATTTT. It translates to CASSEEPLNQPQHF.

The gene calls are TRBV28 and TRBJ1-2; D is perhaps TRBD1 (6 bases). The CDR3 spans 11 residues. The germline V gene encodes CDR1 MDHEN and CDR2 SYDVKM. V lost 4 bases, J lost 8 bases, and 8 bases lay in between. DNA for the CDR3: TGTGCCAGCAGTTCAGGGGTCGGCTACACCTTC. Translated, it gives CASSSGVGYTF.

The rearrangement uses TRBV10-3 and TRBJ2-5; maybe TRBD2 (6 bases). The germline gives CDR1 ENHRY, CDR2 SYGVKD. The CDR3 is 13 residues long. The germline V and J ends were trimmed by 3 bases and 7 bases, with 12 bases remaining between them. CDR3 sequence (DNA): TGTGCCATCAGTGACGACGGGAGTGGGACCCAGTACTTC. Translating gives CAISDDGSGTQYF.

This rearrangement joins TRBV11-3 to TRBJ2-1, with TRBD1 matching over 10 bases. V dropped 4 bases and J dropped 6; count of bases not matched to a gene: 9. CDR1 SGHNT and CDR2 YENEEA come from the germline V gene. The CDR3 has 16 residues. The CDR3 DNA reads TGTGCCAGCAGCTCAAAACGGGACAGGGGTCTCAATGAGCAGTTCTTC. This translates into CASSSKRDRGLNEQFF. Using reference TRBV11-3 and TRBJ2-1 for the parts outside the CDR3, the full variable domain is EAGVVQSPRYKIIEKKQPVAFWCNPISGHNTLYWYLQNLGQGPELLIRYENEEAVDDSQLPKDRFSAERLKGVDSTLKIQPAELGDSAVYLCASSSKRDRGLNEQFFGPGTRLTVL.

This clone was detected once. The chain couples TRBV27 to TRBJ2-7; 11 bases map to TRBD2. Germline CDR1 is MNHEY and CDR2 is SMNVEV (reference sequence). CDR3 size: 14 residues. J was trimmed by 12 bases and V by 4 bases; bases with no gene match: 11. In DNA, the CDR3 is TGTGCCAGCAGTTCTGGTCTAGCGGGAGGCATTTGGTACTTC. Protein sequence: CASSSGLAGGIWYF.

The V and J genes are TRBV19 and TRBJ2-7, with unresolved D. The V and J ends lost 5 bases and 0 bases respectively, with 8 bases between them. Germline CDR1 reads LNHDA; CDR2 reads SQIVND (reference sequence). This CDR3 spans 13 amino acids. CDR3 amino acids: CASSPGSSYEQYF. The CDR3 DNA reads as TGTGCCAGTAGTCCCGGGTCCTCCTACGAGCAGTACTTC.

This chain joins TRBV5-1 and TRBJ2-3; D gene unclear. V was trimmed by 1 base and J by 0 bases, leaving 6 bases between them. CDR3 size: 14 residues. CDR1 is SGHRS, CDR2 YFSETQ, per germline. The CDR3 loop reads CASSLWASTDTQYF. DNA for the CDR3: TGCGCCAGCAGCTTGTGGGCAAGCACAGATACGCAGTATTTT.

The rearrangement joins TRBV25-1 to TRBJ2-2; weak D call: TRBD2 (6 bases). There are 13 residues in the CDR3. Trimming stripped 6 bases from V and 7 bases from J, with 12 bases between. Germline V CDR1 and CDR2: MGHDK, SYGVNS. CDR3 DNA: TGTGCCAGCAGCGGGAGAGTGGTCGGGGAGCTGTTTTTT. Its protein is CASSGRVVGELFF.

The genes are TRBV2 and TRBJ1-2; perhaps TRBD1 as D (5 bases). The CDR3 totals 17 residues. Deletions cut 6 bases from V and 4 bases from J, with 24 bases between. Per the germline V gene, CDR1 is SNHLY and CDR2 is FYNNEI. The CDR3, as DNA: TGTGCCAGCAGCGGGGGTGTGAGGCCTCAAATGCTCTATGGCTACACCTTC. It codes for CASSGGVRPQMLYGYTF.

For the CDR3, the DNA is TGCGCCAGCAGCCAGGACAGGGGCGAATACTATGGCTACACCTTC. Amino acid sequence: CASSQDRGEYYGYTF. The rearrangement uses TRBV4-3 and TRBJ1-2; TRBD1 aligns across 9 bases. CDR3 length: 15 amino acids. The germline CDR1 and CDR2 sequences are LGHNA and YSLEER. Trimming took 3 bases from V and 3 from J; bases not matched to a gene: 5.

The V gene is TRBV19, the J gene TRBJ1-2, with 12 bases matching TRBD1. CDR1 LNHDA and CDR2 SQIVND come from the germline V gene (reference sequence). This CDR3 has 16 amino acids. The V segment lost 11 bases and the J segment 3 bases; nucleotides outside the gene matches: 13. CDR3 amino acids: CALKPGTGGMYYGYTF. The CDR3 coding sequence is TGTGCCCTAAAACCCGGGACAGGGGGCATGTACTATGGCTACACCTTC.

The chain is built from TRBV15 and TRBJ2-7, with TRBD1 matching 8 bases. CDR3 length equals 13 residues. After removal of 4 bases from V and 4 bases from J, the junction contained 3 bases not matched to a gene. In germline, CDR1 is LNHNV, CDR2 YYDKDF (reference sequence). DNA for the CDR3: TGTGCCACCAGCACCCGGACAGGGTACGAGCAGTACTTC. This codes for CATSTRTGYEQYF.

The rearrangement uses TRBV18 and TRBJ2-3; TRBD1 matches at 8 bases. The J segment lost 4 bases and the V segment lost 6 bases, leaving 12 bases of the junction unmatched. The CDR3 contains 16 residues. In germline, CDR1 is KGHSH, CDR2 LQKENI. The CDR3 reads CASSPRDRRVPDTQYF. CDR3 coding DNA: TGTGCCAGCTCCCCGAGGGACAGGAGGGTGCCAGATACGCAGTATTTT.